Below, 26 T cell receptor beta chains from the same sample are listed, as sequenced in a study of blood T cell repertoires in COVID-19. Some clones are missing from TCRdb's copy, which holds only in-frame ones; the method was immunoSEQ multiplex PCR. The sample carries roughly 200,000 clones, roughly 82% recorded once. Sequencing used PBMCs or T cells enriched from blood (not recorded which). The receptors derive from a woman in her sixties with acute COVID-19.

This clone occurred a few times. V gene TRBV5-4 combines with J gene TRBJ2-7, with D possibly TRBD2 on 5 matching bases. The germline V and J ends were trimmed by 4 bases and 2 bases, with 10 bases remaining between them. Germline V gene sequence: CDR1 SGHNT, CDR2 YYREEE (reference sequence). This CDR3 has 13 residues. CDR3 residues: CASSRTEAYEQYF. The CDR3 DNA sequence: TGTGCCAGCAGCCGGACTGAAGCCTACGAGCAGTACTTC.

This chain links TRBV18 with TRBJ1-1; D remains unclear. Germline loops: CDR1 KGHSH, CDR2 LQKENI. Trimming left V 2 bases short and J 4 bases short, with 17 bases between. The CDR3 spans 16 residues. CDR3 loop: CASSPVVDFGSTEAFF. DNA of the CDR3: TGTGCCAGCTCACCAGTGGTCGACTTCGGGAGCACTGAAGCTTTCTTT.

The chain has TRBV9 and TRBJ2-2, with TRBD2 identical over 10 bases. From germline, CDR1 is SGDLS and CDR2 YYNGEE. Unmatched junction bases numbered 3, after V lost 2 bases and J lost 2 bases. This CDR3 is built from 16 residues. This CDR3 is CASSVSGGGNTGELFF. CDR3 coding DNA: TGTGCCAGCAGCGTGAGCGGGGGGGGCAACACCGGGGAGCTGTTTTTT.

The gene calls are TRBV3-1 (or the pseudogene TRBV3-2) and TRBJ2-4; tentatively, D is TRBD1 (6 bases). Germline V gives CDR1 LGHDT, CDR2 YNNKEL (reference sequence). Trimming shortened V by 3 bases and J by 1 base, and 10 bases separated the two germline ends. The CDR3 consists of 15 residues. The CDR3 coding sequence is TGTGCCAGCAGCCACCCAGGGGAGGCCAAAAACATTCAGTACTTC. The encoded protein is CASSHPGEAKNIQYF.

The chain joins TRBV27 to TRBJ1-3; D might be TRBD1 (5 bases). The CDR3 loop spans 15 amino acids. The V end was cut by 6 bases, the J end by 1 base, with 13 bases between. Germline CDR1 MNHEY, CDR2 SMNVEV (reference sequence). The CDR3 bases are TGTGCCAGCAGGAGGAGGGGTTTTTCTGGAAACACCATATATTTT. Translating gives CASRRRGFSGNTIYF.

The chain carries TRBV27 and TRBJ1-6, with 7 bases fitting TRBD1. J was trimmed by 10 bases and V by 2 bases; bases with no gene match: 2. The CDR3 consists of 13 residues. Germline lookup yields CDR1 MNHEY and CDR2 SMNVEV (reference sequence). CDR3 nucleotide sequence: TGTGCCAGCAGTTTAGACAGGGTCTCACCCCTCCACTTT. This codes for CASSLDRVSPLHF.

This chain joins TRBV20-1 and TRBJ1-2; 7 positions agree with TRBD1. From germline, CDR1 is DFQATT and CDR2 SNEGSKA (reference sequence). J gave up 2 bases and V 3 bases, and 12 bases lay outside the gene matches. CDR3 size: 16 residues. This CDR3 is CSASFWTGNVNYGYTF. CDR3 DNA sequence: TGCAGTGCTAGTTTCTGGACAGGCAACGTAAACTATGGCTACACCTTC.

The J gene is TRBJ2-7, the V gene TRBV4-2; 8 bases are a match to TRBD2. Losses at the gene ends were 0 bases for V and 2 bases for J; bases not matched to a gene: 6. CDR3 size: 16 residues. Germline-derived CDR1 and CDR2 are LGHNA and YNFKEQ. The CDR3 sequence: CASSQDTTSATYEQYF. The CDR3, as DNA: TGTGCCAGCAGCCAAGATACGACTAGCGCTACCTACGAGCAGTACTTC.

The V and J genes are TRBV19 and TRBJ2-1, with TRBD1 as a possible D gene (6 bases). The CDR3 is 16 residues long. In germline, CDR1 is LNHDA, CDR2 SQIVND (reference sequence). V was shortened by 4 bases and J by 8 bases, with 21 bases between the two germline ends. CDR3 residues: CASSRRTAGTRDEQFF. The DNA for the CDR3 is TGTGCCAGTAGTAGGAGGACAGCCGGTACTCGGGATGAGCAGTTCTTC.

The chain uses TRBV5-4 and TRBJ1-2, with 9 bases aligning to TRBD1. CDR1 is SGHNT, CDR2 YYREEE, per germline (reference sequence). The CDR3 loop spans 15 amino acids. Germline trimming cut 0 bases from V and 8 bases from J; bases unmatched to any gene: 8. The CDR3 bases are TGTGCCAGCAGCTTGGGTGGACAGGGGAATATGGGCTACACCTTC. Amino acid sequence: CASSLGGQGNMGYTF.

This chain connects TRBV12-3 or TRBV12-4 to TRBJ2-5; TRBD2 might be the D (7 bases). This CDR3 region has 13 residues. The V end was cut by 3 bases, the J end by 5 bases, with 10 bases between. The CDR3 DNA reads TGTGCCAGCAGTTTGCGGGGGCGGGAGACCCAGTACTTC. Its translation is CASSLRGRETQYF.

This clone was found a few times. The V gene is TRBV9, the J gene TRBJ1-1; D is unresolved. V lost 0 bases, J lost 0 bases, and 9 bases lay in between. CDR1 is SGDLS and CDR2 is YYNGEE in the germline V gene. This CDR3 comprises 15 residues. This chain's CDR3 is CASSVVGGLNTEAFF. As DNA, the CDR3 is TGTGCCAGCAGCGTAGTGGGCGGGCTGAACACTGAAGCTTTCTTT.

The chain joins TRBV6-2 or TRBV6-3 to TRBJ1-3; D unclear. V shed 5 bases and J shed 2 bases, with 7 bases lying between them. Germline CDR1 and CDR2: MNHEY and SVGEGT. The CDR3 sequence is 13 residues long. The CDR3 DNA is TGTGCCAGCAGTCGGTCGACTGGAAACACCATATATTTT. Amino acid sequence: CASSRSTGNTIYF.

In DNA form, the CDR3 reads TGTGCCAGCTCACCAATCATGTCCACTGAAGCTTTCTTT. This codes for CASSPIMSTEAFF. The chain uses TRBV18 and TRBJ1-1; D is unresolved. The V and J ends lost 2 bases and 4 bases respectively, with 8 bases between them. Germline CDR1 is KGHSH and CDR2 is LQKENI. There are 13 residues in the CDR3.

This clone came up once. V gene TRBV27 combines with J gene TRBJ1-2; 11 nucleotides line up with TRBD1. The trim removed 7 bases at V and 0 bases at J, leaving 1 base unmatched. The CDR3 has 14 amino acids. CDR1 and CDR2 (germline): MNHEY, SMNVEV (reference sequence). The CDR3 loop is CASMGQGANYGYTF. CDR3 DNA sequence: TGTGCCAGCATGGGACAGGGGGCTAACTATGGCTACACCTTC.

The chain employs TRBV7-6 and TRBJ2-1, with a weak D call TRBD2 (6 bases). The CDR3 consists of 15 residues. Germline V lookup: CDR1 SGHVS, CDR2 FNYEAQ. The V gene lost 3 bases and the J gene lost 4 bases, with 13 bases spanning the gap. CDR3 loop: CASSFVRENYNEQFF. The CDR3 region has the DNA TGTGCCAGCAGCTTCGTTCGGGAGAATTACAATGAGCAGTTCTTC.

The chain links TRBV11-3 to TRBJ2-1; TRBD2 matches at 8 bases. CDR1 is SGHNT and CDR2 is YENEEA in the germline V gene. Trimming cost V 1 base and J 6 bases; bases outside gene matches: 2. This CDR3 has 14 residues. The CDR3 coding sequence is TGTGCCAGCAGCTTAGCGGGGGGGATCAATGAGCAGTTCTTC. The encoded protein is CASSLAGGINEQFF.

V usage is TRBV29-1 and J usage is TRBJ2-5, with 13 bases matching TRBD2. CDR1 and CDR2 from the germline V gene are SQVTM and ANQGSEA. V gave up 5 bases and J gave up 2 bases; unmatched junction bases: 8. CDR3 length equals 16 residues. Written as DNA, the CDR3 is TGCAGCGTTACTAGACTAGCGGGGGGTCCACAAGAGACCCAGTACTTC. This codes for CSVTRLAGGPQETQYF.

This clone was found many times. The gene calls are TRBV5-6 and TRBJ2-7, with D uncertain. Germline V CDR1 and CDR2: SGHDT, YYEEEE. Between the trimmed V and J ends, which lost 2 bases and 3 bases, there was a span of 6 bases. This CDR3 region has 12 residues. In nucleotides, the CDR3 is TGTGCCAGCAGCTTCACAGACTACGAGCAGTACTTC. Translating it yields CASSFTDYEQYF.

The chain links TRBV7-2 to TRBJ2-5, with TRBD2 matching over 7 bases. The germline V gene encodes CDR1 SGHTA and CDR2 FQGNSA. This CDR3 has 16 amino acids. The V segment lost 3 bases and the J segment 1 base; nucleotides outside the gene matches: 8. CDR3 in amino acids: CASSLLGGGFQETQYF. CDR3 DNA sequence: TGTGCCAGCAGCTTGTTGGGGGGGGGATTCCAAGAGACCCAGTACTTC. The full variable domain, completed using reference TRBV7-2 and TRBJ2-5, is GAGVSQSPSNKVTEKGKDVELRCDPISGHTALYWYRQSLGQGLEFLIYFQGNSAPDKSGLPSDRFSAERTGGSVSTLTIQRTQQEDSAVYLCASSLLGGGFQETQYFGPGTRLLVL.

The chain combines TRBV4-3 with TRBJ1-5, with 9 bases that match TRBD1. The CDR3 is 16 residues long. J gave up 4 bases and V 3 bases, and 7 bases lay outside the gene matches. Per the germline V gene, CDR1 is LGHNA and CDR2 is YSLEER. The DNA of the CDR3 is TGCGCCAGCAGCCACTCTACAGGGGGCCTGAATCAGCCCCAGCATTTT. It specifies CASSHSTGGLNQPQHF.

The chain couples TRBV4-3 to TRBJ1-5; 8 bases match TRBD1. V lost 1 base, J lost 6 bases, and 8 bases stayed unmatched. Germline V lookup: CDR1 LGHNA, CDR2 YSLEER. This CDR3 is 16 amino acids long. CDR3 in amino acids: CASSQGLRQGIQPQHF. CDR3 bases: TGCGCCAGCAGCCAAGGCCTTAGACAGGGGATTCAGCCCCAGCATTTT.

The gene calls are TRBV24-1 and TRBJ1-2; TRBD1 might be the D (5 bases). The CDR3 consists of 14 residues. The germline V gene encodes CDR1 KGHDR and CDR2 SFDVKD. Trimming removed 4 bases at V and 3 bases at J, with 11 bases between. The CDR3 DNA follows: TGTGCCACCAGTGACTCGGACACGGACTATGGCTACACCTTC. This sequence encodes CATSDSDTDYGYTF.

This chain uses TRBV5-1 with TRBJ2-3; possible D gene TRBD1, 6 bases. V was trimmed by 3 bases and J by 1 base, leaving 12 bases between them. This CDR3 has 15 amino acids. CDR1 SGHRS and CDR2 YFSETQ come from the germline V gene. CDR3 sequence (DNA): TGCGCCAGCAGCTGGGGGCAACAAGGCACAGATACGCAGTATTTT. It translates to CASSWGQQGTDTQYF.

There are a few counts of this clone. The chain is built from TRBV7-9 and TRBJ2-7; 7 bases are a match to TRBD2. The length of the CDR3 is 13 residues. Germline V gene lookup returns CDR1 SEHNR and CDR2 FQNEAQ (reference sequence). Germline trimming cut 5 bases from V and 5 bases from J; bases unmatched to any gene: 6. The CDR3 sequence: CASSLLGLDEQYF. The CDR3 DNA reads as TGTGCCAGCAGCCTCCTTGGACTAGACGAGCAGTACTTC.

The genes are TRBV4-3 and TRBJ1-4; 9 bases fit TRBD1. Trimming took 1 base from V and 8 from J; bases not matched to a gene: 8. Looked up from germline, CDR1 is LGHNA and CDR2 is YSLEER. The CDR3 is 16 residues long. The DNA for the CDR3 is TGCGCCAGCAGCCAAGGAGCAGACAGGGGGGGCGAAAAACTGTTTTTT. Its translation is CASSQGADRGGEKLFF.